Following are 29 T cell receptor beta chains from one sample sequenced in a study of cytomegalovirus exposure and HLA in healthy donors (dated by TCRdb to 2015 to 2018). Preparation of the library involved the immunoSEQ multiplex PCR assay. Entries here come from immuneACCESS through TCRdb and include only in-frame sequences with V and J called. Some clones fail to appear in such tables; in the studies checked, an unresolved V gene covers under half of the shortfall, and the cause of the remainder is unknown. Across this sample there are over 100,000 clones, with approximately 94% seen only once. The ten largest make up roughly 0.9% of the sample. Specimen: PBMCs. These receptors all come from a woman aged 18-30 years in good health and CMV-seronegative.

CDR3 in amino acids: CASSPPAGGETQYF. In nucleotides, the CDR3 is TGTGCCAGCAGCCCTCCGGCCGGGGGGGAGACCCAGTACTTC. The chain links TRBV6-5 to TRBJ2-5; 7 nucleotides line up with TRBD2. Germline CDR1 and CDR2: MNHEY and SVGAGI. The CDR3 is 14 amino acids. V shed 6 bases, J shed 5 bases, and the junction held 9 bases outside the gene matches.

V usage is TRBV2 and J usage is TRBJ2-1, with TRBD2 matching 11 bases. This CDR3 spans 15 amino acids. Trimming at V came to 8 bases and at J to 9 bases, leaving 12 bases not matched to a gene. CDR1 is SNHLY, CDR2 FYNNEI, per germline. In DNA, the CDR3 is TGTGCCAGCTCTATGACTAGCGGGATCTCTTCTGAGCAGTTCTTC. Protein product: CASSMTSGISSEQFF.

The chain uses TRBV4-3 and TRBJ2-2; possibly TRBD1 for D (7 bases). The ends were cut back, 2 bases at V and 5 bases at J, with 9 bases in the middle. The CDR3 spans 14 residues. Germline CDR1 LGHNA, CDR2 YSLEER. The CDR3 loop is CASSQSGGTGELFF. As DNA, the CDR3 is TGCGCCAGCAGCCAATCAGGGGGGACCGGGGAGCTGTTTTTT.

V gene TRBV27 combines with J gene TRBJ1-4; D may be TRBD1 (5 bases). The CDR3 sequence is 13 residues long. Between the trimmed V and J ends, which lost 3 bases and 7 bases, there was a span of 9 bases. Germline V CDR1 and CDR2: MNHEY, SMNVEV (reference sequence). The CDR3 DNA follows: TGTGCCAGCAGTTTTAAGGGGCCTGAAAAACTGTTTTTT. Amino acid sequence: CASSFKGPEKLFF.

The chain combines TRBV19 with TRBJ2-1; 11 bases align to TRBD2. Unmatched junction bases numbered 4, after V lost 3 bases and J lost 3 bases. The CDR3 consists of 16 residues. The germline V gene has CDR1 LNHDA and CDR2 SQIVND (reference sequence). Here the CDR3 reads CASSIQTSGVYNEQFF. In DNA, the CDR3 is TGTGCCAGTAGTATCCAGACTAGCGGGGTCTACAATGAGCAGTTCTTC.

The gene calls are TRBV25-1 and TRBJ2-7; TRBD1 matches at 9 bases. The CDR3 has 14 amino acids. CDR1 is MGHDK, CDR2 SYGVNS, per germline. Trimming cost V 4 bases and J 3 bases; bases outside gene matches: 4. The CDR3 is CASSAGTGFYEQYF. The CDR3 DNA reads TGTGCCAGCAGTGCCGGGACAGGGTTCTACGAGCAGTACTTC.

The V and J genes are TRBV19 and TRBJ1-1; D possibly corresponds to TRBD1 (6 bases). In germline, CDR1 is LNHDA, CDR2 SQIVND (reference sequence). Trimming removed 6 bases at V and 3 bases at J, with 17 bases between. The CDR3 has 15 residues. The CDR3 region has the DNA TGTGCCAGTAGCCTCCCCAGGGGCTGGGACACTGAAGCTTTCTTT. Translated, it gives CASSLPRGWDTEAFF.

The chain couples TRBV29-1 to TRBJ2-6; 12 bases line up with TRBD1. Germline V gene data show CDR1 as SQVTM and CDR2 as ANQGSEA. V lost 5 bases, J lost 2 bases, and 7 bases stayed unmatched. The CDR3 loop spans 17 amino acids. The CDR3 is CSVTWGTGGPGANVLTF. CDR3 nucleotides: TGCAGCGTTACCTGGGGGACAGGGGGCCCTGGGGCCAACGTCCTGACTTTC.

CDR3: CASSLASGVAFF. In DNA, the CDR3 is TGTGCCAGCAGCTTAGCGTCAGGGGTAGCTTTCTTT. The chain carries TRBV11-2 and TRBJ1-1; possibly TRBD1 for D (6 bases). Looked up from germline, CDR1 is SGHAT and CDR2 is FQNNGV. This CDR3 contains 12 residues. Trimming stripped 1 base from V and 10 bases from J, with 10 bases between. The entire variable domain, with the rest obtained from reference TRBV11-2 and TRBJ1-1, is as follows: EAGVAQSPRYKIIEKRQSVAFWCNPISGHATLYWYQQILGQGPKLLIQFQNNGVVDDSQLPKDRFSAERLKGVDSTLKIQPAKLEDSAVYLCASSLASGVAFFGQGTRLTVV.

The chain recombines TRBV5-1 with TRBJ1-2; 8 bases are shared with TRBD1. This CDR3 spans 14 amino acids. Germline CDR1 and CDR2: SGHRS and YFSETQ. The trim removed 5 bases at V and 3 bases at J, leaving 6 bases unmatched. The CDR3 sequence: CASSTGQGDYGYTF. CDR3 nucleotides: TGCGCCAGCAGTACCGGACAGGGTGACTATGGCTACACCTTC. The variable domain in full, completed from reference TRBV5-1 and TRBJ1-2, reads KAGVTQTPRYLIKTRGQQVTLSCSPISGHRSVSWYQQTPGQGLQFLFEYFSETQRNKGNFPGRFSGRQFSNSRSEMNVSTLELGDSALYLCASSTGQGDYGYTFGSGTRLTVV.

V and J are TRBV6-4 and TRBJ1-1; D is perhaps TRBD1 (6 bases). Germline CDR1 and CDR2: MRHNA and SNTAGT. V lost 6 bases and J 1 base, leaving 15 bases between the germline ends. The CDR3 is 15 amino acids. CDR3 amino acids: CASSPNLGGNTEAFF. The DNA of the CDR3 is TGTGCCAGCAGCCCTAATCTAGGGGGGAACACTGAAGCTTTCTTT.

The chain is built from TRBV19 and TRBJ1-3; D possibly corresponds to TRBD1 (6 bases). With 2 bases removed from V and 2 bases from J, the gap between germline ends came to 10 bases. Germline V gene sequence: CDR1 LNHDA, CDR2 SQIVND (reference sequence). The CDR3 extends over 15 amino acids. The CDR3 reads CASSIPQGAGNTIYF. The CDR3 nucleotides read TGTGCCAGTAGTATACCACAGGGTGCTGGAAACACCATATATTTT.

This chain connects TRBV30 to TRBJ2-3; D might be TRBD1 (6 bases). V lost 5 bases and J lost 0, with 15 bases in between. In germline, CDR1 is GTSNPN, CDR2 SVGIG (reference sequence). CDR3 size: 15 residues. The CDR3 nucleotides are TGTGCCTGGGGTTCGACAGGAGCTAGCACAGATACGCAGTATTTT. It encodes CAWGSTGASTDTQYF.

This rearrangement joins TRBV10-2 to TRBJ2-7, with 9 bases that match TRBD1. V trimming: 5 bases; J trimming: 3 bases; junction bases outside the gene matches: 8. The germline CDR1 and CDR2 sequences are WSHSY and SAAADI. CDR3 size: 15 residues. Written as DNA, the CDR3 is TGCGCCAGCAGTCCGGACAGGGGATTTAACTACGAGCAGTACTTC. Encoded protein: CASSPDRGFNYEQYF.

The chain is built from TRBV11-2 and TRBJ2-3; 10 positions match TRBD2. Germline V CDR1 and CDR2: SGHAT, FQNNGV. The CDR3 has 15 residues. After removal of 1 base from V and 5 bases from J, the junction contained 3 bases not matched to a gene. The DNA for the CDR3 is TGTGCCAGCAGCTTAGGATTAGCGGGAGGAGATACGCAGTATTTT. Its translation: CASSLGLAGGDTQYF.

This clone was counted once. The rearrangement uses TRBV4-1 and TRBJ1-1; 8 bases map to TRBD1. With 4 bases clipped from V and 1 base from J, the junction kept 5 bases outside the gene matches. This CDR3 contains 15 residues. Germline CDR1 and CDR2: MGHRA and YSYEKL. In DNA, the CDR3 is TGCGCCAGCAGCCGAGGACAGGGCGGGAACACTGAAGCTTTCTTT. This encodes CASSRGQGGNTEAFF.

This rearrangement joins TRBV7-9 to TRBJ1-2; D gene uncertain. Germline V gene data show CDR1 as SEHNR and CDR2 as FQNEAQ (reference sequence). The CDR3 has 15 residues. V was shortened by 4 bases and J by 0 bases, with 12 bases between the two germline ends. DNA for the CDR3: TGTGCCAGCAGCTCCTCAACTAATGCTAACTATGGCTACACCTTC. Encoded protein: CASSSSTNANYGYTF.

The chain employs TRBV7-8 and TRBJ2-7, with 9 positions matching TRBD2. J lost 3 bases, V lost 1 base, and 4 bases had no gene match. Looked up from germline, CDR1 is SGHVS and CDR2 is FQNEAQ. The CDR3 covers 15 residues. In nucleotides, the CDR3 is TGTGCCAGCAGCTTAGGTAGCGGGAGTTTCTACGAGCAGTACTTC. The encoded protein is CASSLGSGSFYEQYF.

The chain recombines TRBV6-6 with TRBJ1-1; D is possibly TRBD1 (6 bases). Germline V lookup: CDR1 MNHNY, CDR2 SVGAGI (reference sequence). Trimming stripped 2 bases from V and 4 bases from J, with 14 bases between. The CDR3 spans 15 residues. The CDR3: CASSYPIGRGTEAFF. Here the CDR3 DNA reads TGTGCCAGCAGTTACCCCATCGGCAGGGGCACTGAAGCTTTCTTT.

The rearrangement uses TRBV11-2 and TRBJ2-1; 8 bases are a match to TRBD2. Germline V gives CDR1 SGHAT, CDR2 FQNNGV. Trimming took 4 bases from V and 6 from J; bases not matched to a gene: 8. The CDR3 sequence is 15 residues long. CDR3 nucleotides: TGTGCCAGCAGCTCGGGAGGGCCGAGTTTCAATGAGCAGTTCTTC. This codes for CASSSGGPSFNEQFF.

This clone has only one observation. V usage is TRBV6-4 and J usage is TRBJ2-1, with a possible D match to TRBD2 (6 bases). The CDR3 is made up of 17 amino acids. Germline CDR1 is MRHNA and CDR2 is SNTAGT. V was cut by 2 bases and J by 7 bases, with 21 bases left in between. The CDR3 nucleotides read TGTGCCAGCAGTGACCTTAAGGAGGGAAGCGAAAAGAATGAGCAGTTCTTC. Its translation is CASSDLKEGSEKNEQFF.

The CDR3 nucleotides are TGTGCCAGCTCACCACCCGACCGGGATGAGCAGTTCTTC. It encodes CASSPPDRDEQFF. The chain couples TRBV18 to TRBJ2-1; D not certain. Per the germline V gene, CDR1 is KGHSH and CDR2 is LQKENI. This CDR3 comprises 13 residues. Trimming left V 0 bases short and J 8 bases short, with 8 bases between.

The rearrangement joins TRBV6-1 to TRBJ2-1; 10 nucleotides agree with TRBD2. Looked up from germline, CDR1 is MNHNS and CDR2 is SASEGT. The ends lost 8 bases at V and 7 bases at J; junction bases unmatched: 8. The CDR3 length is 14 residues. The CDR3 sequence: CASGSGGPGNEQFF. In nucleotides, the CDR3 is TGTGCCAGCGGTAGCGGGGGGCCGGGAAATGAGCAGTTCTTC.

This chain connects TRBV18 to TRBJ1-5; a possible D gene is TRBD1 (5 bases). With 4 bases removed from V and 5 bases from J, the gap between germline ends came to 9 bases. CDR3 length: 13 residues. Germline loops: CDR1 KGHSH, CDR2 LQKENI. The chain's CDR3 is CASSREGYQPQHF. The CDR3 DNA reads TGTGCCAGCTCACGGGAGGGGTATCAGCCCCAGCATTTT.

This clone was counted a single time. V gene TRBV2 combines with J gene TRBJ1-5; 8 nucleotides align to TRBD1. Germline values: CDR1 SNHLY, CDR2 FYNNEI. The CDR3 runs to 14 residues. Losses at the gene ends were 4 bases for V and 6 bases for J; bases not matched to a gene: 5. The CDR3 DNA is TGTGCCAGCAGTGGGAGGACAGGGCCTCAGCCCCAGCATTTT. Translating gives CASSGRTGPQPQHF. Together with reference TRBV2 and TRBJ1-5, the CDR3 gives the full variable domain: EPEVTQTPSHQVTQMGQEVILRCVPISNHLYFYWYRQILGQKVEFLVSFYNNEISEKSEIFDDQFSVERPDGSNFTLKIRSTKLEDSAMYFCASSGRTGPQPQHFGDGTRLSIL.

The chain employs TRBV19 and TRBJ2-6, with D maybe TRBD2 (5 bases). This CDR3 region has 18 residues. With 2 bases removed from V and 0 bases from J, the gap between germline ends came to 14 bases. CDR1 is LNHDA, CDR2 SQIVND, per germline (reference sequence). CDR3 sequence reads: CASSILSGTTSGANVLTF. CDR3 DNA: TGTGCCAGTAGTATATTATCGGGAACTACCTCTGGGGCCAACGTCCTGACTTTC.

The genes are TRBV5-4 and TRBJ1-2; D not certain. Trimming shortened V by 0 bases and J by 6 bases, and 15 bases separated the two germline ends. The CDR3 contains 15 residues. Germline V gene data show CDR1 as SGHNT and CDR2 as YYREEE (reference sequence). The DNA for the CDR3 is TGTGCCAGCAGCTTGGATTCACGAGGAGGCAATGGCTACACCTTC. Translation: CASSLDSRGGNGYTF.

CDR3 DNA sequence: TGCGCCAGCAGTCCCGGTCTCGAACCAGGCGAGCAGTACTTC. Translated, it gives CASSPGLEPGEQYF. This rearrangement joins TRBV5-1 to TRBJ2-7; D not certain. Trimming cost V 5 bases and J 6 bases, with 18 bases left between them. The CDR3 length is 14 residues. Germline loops: CDR1 SGHRS, CDR2 YFSETQ.

This chain uses TRBV6-6 with TRBJ1-6; 7 nucleotides align to TRBD1. V shed 5 bases and J 0 bases; nucleotides not matched to a gene: 4. The CDR3 consists of 16 residues. Germline CDR1 is MNHNY and CDR2 is SVGAGI (reference sequence). The CDR3 coding sequence is TGTGCCAGCAGTCCCAAGGGGGCCTCCTATAATTCACCCCTCCACTTT. Translating it yields CASSPKGASYNSPLHF.